The entry below describes one T cell receptor (beta chain). V lost 5 bases to trimming and J lost 1 base, with 14 bases between them. Per germline, CDR1 LNHDA and CDR2 SQIVND (reference sequence). The CDR3 has 15 amino acids. This sample is part of a study of blood T cell repertoires in COVID-19. Study in general: There were acute and convalescent COVID-19 samples, and they came from the United States, Italy and Spain. Sample material is recorded as cDNA or gDNA derived from T cells, B-cell-depleted T cells, or PBMCs.

Under the authors' procedure: Reference gene primers were amplified, and this amplification served to estimate nucleated cell counts. The method was immunoSEQ multiplex PCR; TCRdb's version includes in-frame clones alone and lacks a portion of them. The D gene and trimming were derived from the DNA, and the V and J assignments and clone size from that table. There are roughly 200,000 clones in the sample; around 87% occur only once, and around 7% lies in the top ten. Participants' own reports of clinical history determined their cohort assignment. The chain has TRBV19 and TRBJ1-2, with D maybe TRBD1 (5 bases). Sequencing used PBMCs or T cells enriched from blood (not recorded which). The sequence was obtained from a man between 25 and 39 years old in a cohort exposed to, infected with or recovered from COVID-19 (not recorded which). CDR3 residues: CASSPAGRINYGYTF. The DNA of the CDR3 is TGTGCCAGTAGTCCGGCGGGACGGATTAACTATGGCTACACCTTC.